One sample yielded the 2 T cell receptor beta chains listed below, sequenced in a study of spatial heterogeneity in lung cancer. Time point defined: sample taken at primary tumor resection. Frozen PBMC, nontumor lung or tumor provided whole RNA, which was sequenced unsorted. TCRdb re-derived calls from the 5' RACE reads in MiXCR, one entry per CDR3 protein. The sample shows approximately 82,000 distinct CDR3 sequences, roughly an eighth of them seen only once. Sequenced material: PBMCs, taken at surgery. Receptors originate from a male donor with early-stage non-small cell lung cancer.

The chain links TRBV29-1 to TRBJ2-1; 7 nucleotides match TRBD2. Germline CDR1 is SQVTM and CDR2 is ANQGSEA. The V segment lost 4 bases and the J segment 1 base; nucleotides outside the gene matches: 7. CDR3 length: 15 amino acids. The CDR3 DNA reads TGCAGCGTTGGGGAGGGATTCGTATCCTACAATGAGCAGTTCTTC. Amino acid sequence: CSVGEGFVSYNEQFF.

This clonotype was counted at least ten times. The V gene is TRBV18, the J gene TRBJ1-2; D gene unclear. V was cut by 6 bases and J by 4 bases, with 12 bases left in between. Germline CDR1 is KGHSH and CDR2 is LQKENI. The CDR3 length is 13 residues. CDR3 DNA sequence: TGTGCCAGCTCGGCCAGGAGCGGCTATGGCTACACCTTC. This codes for CASSARSGYGYTF.